This T cell receptor (beta chain) was documented in a study of blood T cell repertoires in COVID-19. Study context: The analysed material was cDNA or gDNA that came from T cells, B-cell-depleted T cells, or PBMCs.

The CDR3 covers 17 residues. In germline, CDR1 is LGHDT, CDR2 YNNKEL (reference sequence). V lost 2 bases, J lost 2 bases, and 16 bases lay in between. The table came from immunoSEQ multiplex PCR; TCRdb's copy has only in-frame clones and leaves some out. The sample shows approximately 100,000 clones, approximately 85% of them seen only once. The chain couples TRBV3-1 (or the pseudogene TRBV3-2) to TRBJ2-1, with D possibly matching TRBD2 (6 bases). The material sequenced was peripheral blood. The receptor's source is a human donor in a cohort sampled during active COVID-19. The CDR3 sequence is CASSQNVGGITYNEQFF. The DNA of the CDR3 is TGTGCCAGCAGCCAAAACGTCGGGGGTATAACCTACAATGAGCAGTTCTTC.